One and the same sample provided the 14 T cell receptor beta chains below, sequenced in a study of Graves' ophthalmopathy and Graves' hyperthyroidism. Amplification targeted the TCR beta CDR3 regions, with RNA transcripts as the source material. HTBI primers served in a first-round RT-PCR, which a second-round multiplex PCR followed. TCRdb ran MiXCR on the multiplex PCR reads and lists one entry per CDR3 protein. The sample comprises 200,000 to 250,000 distinct CDR3 sequences, under 25% of which are singletons, and around 40% rests with the top ten. Sequencing was performed on peripheral blood. These receptors were collected from a woman aged 45 to 65 with Graves' ophthalmopathy.

This chain uses TRBV6-1 with TRBJ2-2, with 7 positions matching TRBD1. This CDR3 spans 14 amino acids. Looked up from germline, CDR1 is MNHNS and CDR2 is SASEGT. With V trimmed by 7 bases and J by 4 bases, 6 bases remained unmatched. The CDR3 nucleotides read TGTGCCAGCAAAACAGGGGACCTCACCGGGGAGCTGTTTTTT. It specifies CASKTGDLTGELFF.

The gene calls are TRBV11-2 and TRBJ2-2; 7 bases fit TRBD2. V lost 1 base and J lost 6; bases outside the gene matches: 2. CDR3 length: 14 residues. Germline CDR1 reads SGHAT; CDR2 reads FQNNGV. CDR3 nucleotides: TGTGCCAGCAGCTTAGGGGCGGGGGCCGGGGAGCTGTTTTTT. Translating it yields CASSLGAGAGELFF.

This clonotype was counted ten times or more. The rearrangement uses TRBV20-1 and TRBJ1-1, with D perhaps matching TRBD1 (6 bases). V was trimmed by 5 bases and J by 1 base, leaving 11 bases between them. The CDR3 contains 13 residues. The V gene's germline CDR1 is DFQATT and CDR2 SNEGSKA (reference sequence). CDR3 residues: CSAGRDTNTEAFF. CDR3 coding DNA: TGCAGTGCTGGAAGGGACACGAACACTGAAGCTTTCTTT.

This rearrangement joins TRBV19 to TRBJ1-5, with D possibly being TRBD1 (5 bases). Germline CDR1 reads LNHDA; CDR2 reads SQIVND (reference sequence). CDR3 size: 15 residues. The V gene lost 3 bases and the J gene lost 6 bases, with 15 bases spanning the gap. The DNA for the CDR3 is TGTGCCAGTAGTATGATCCCCGCAGGGCCTCAGCCCCAGCATTTT. It translates to CASSMIPAGPQPQHF.

The chain carries TRBV12-3 or TRBV12-4 and TRBJ1-2, with D possibly matching TRBD1 (5 bases). Trimming shortened V by 5 bases and J by 7 bases, and 14 bases separated the two germline ends. CDR3 length equals 13 residues. The CDR3 nucleotides are TGTGCCAGCAGTCCGCAGGGCAGAGCTGGCTACACCTTC. Translating it yields CASSPQGRAGYTF.

This clonotype came up many times. The chain recombines TRBV2 with TRBJ1-1, with D hard to call. Germline V gene sequence: CDR1 SNHLY, CDR2 FYNNEI. V dropped 8 bases and J dropped 3 bases, with 7 bases sitting between them. This CDR3 spans 11 amino acids. The CDR3 sequence is CASLYHTEAFF. In DNA, the CDR3 is TGTGCCAGCTTGTATCACACTGAAGCTTTCTTT.

The table lists this clonotype with many counts. The rearrangement links TRBV12-3 or TRBV12-4 to TRBJ2-7, with D unresolved. The V and J ends lost 6 bases and 4 bases respectively, with 7 bases between them. The CDR3 is 11 amino acids. The CDR3 loop is CASSSQYEQYF. The CDR3 nucleotides are TGTGCCAGCAGCAGCCAATACGAGCAGTACTTC.

This clonotype is a singleton in its sample. The chain recombines TRBV11-2 with TRBJ2-7; 7 nucleotides agree with TRBD1. Trimming took 5 bases from V and 7 from J; bases not matched to a gene: 17. The germline gives CDR1 SGHAT, CDR2 FQNNGV. The CDR3 loop spans 16 amino acids. The CDR3 DNA reads as TGTGCCAGCAGCAAATCCAGGGGGACCCAAGTGAGGGAGCAGTACTTC. It yields the protein CASSKSRGTQVREQYF.

This clonotype was seen ten or more times. The V gene is TRBV2, the J gene TRBJ1-5; the match to TRBD1 covers 9 bases. Trimming took 6 bases from V and 0 from J; bases not matched to a gene: 3. This CDR3 is 15 amino acids long. Germline V gene sequence: CDR1 SNHLY, CDR2 FYNNEI. The CDR3 here is CASRGQGYSNQPQHF. The CDR3 region has the DNA TGTGCCAGCAGAGGACAGGGGTATAGCAATCAGCCCCAGCATTTT.

V usage is TRBV7-6 and J usage is TRBJ2-3, with D possibly TRBD2 on 7 matching bases. Trimming took 5 bases from V and 5 from J, leaving 23 bases between them. CDR3 size: 17 residues. The germline gives CDR1 SGHVS, CDR2 FNYEAQ. This CDR3 reads CASSARGGRALGDTQYF. The CDR3 DNA follows: TGTGCCAGCAGCGCCCGAGGGGGGAGGGCCCTCGGAGATACGCAGTATTTT. Full variable domain (rest looked up from reference TRBV7-6 and TRBJ2-3): GAGVSQSPRYKVTKRGQDVALRCDPISGHVSLYWYRQALGQGPEFLTYFNYEAQQDKSGLPNDRFSAERPEGSISTLTIQRTEQRDSAMYRCASSARGGRALGDTQYFGPGTRLTVL.

The chain couples TRBV4-1 to TRBJ2-7; 7 bases line up with TRBD2. V lost 1 base, J lost 0 bases, and 9 bases stayed unmatched. CDR1 and CDR2 (germline): MGHRA, YSYEKL. The CDR3 loop spans 17 amino acids. The CDR3 region is CASSQVQPGGPSYEQYF. The CDR3, as DNA: TGCGCCAGCAGCCAAGTACAGCCGGGAGGCCCCTCCTACGAGCAGTACTTC.

This clonotype was detected ten times or more. The V and J genes are TRBV28 and TRBJ1-1; D gene unclear. V was shortened by 3 bases and J by 0 bases, with 14 bases between the two germline ends. Germline assignment: CDR1 MDHEN and CDR2 SYDVKM. This CDR3 has 16 amino acids. The CDR3 is CASSLRGIHMNTEAFF. The CDR3 DNA reads as TGTGCCAGCAGTTTGCGGGGAATCCACATGAACACTGAAGCTTTCTTT.

The table lists this clonotype with many counts. The chain carries TRBV28 and TRBJ2-7, with 16 bases that match TRBD2. The germline gives CDR1 MDHEN, CDR2 SYDVKM. Trimming took 6 bases from V and 3 from J; bases not matched to a gene: 8. The CDR3 consists of 17 residues. The CDR3 protein is CASRPLGLAGGYYEQYF. For the CDR3, the DNA is TGTGCCAGCAGACCCCTGGGACTAGCGGGAGGGTACTACGAGCAGTACTTC.

This clonotype occurred a few times. The chain combines TRBV11-1 with TRBJ2-7, with a possible D match to TRBD2 (6 bases). The ends were cut back, 1 base at V and 0 bases at J, with 22 bases in the middle. CDR1 is SGHAT, CDR2 FQDESV, per germline (reference sequence). CDR3 length: 19 amino acids. The chain's CDR3 is CASSLEGTWGQSSSYEQYF. The CDR3 DNA reads TGTGCCAGCAGCTTAGAGGGGACTTGGGGCCAGTCGAGCTCCTACGAGCAGTACTTC. Full variable domain (missing parts from reference TRBV11-1 and TRBJ2-7): EAEVAQSPRYKITEKSQAVAFWCDPISGHATLYWYRQILGQGPELLVQFQDESVVDDSQLPKDRFSAERLKGVDSTLKIQPAELGDSAMYLCASSLEGTWGQSSSYEQYFGPGTRLTVT.